The present entry profiles one T cell receptor (beta chain) with its context. As yet, its antigen is unknown. Germline CDR1 and CDR2: MGHRA and YSYEKL. The CDR3 spans 16 residues. It was by 5'RACE template switching with UMIs that TCR beta cDNA was made. Reprocessing the 5' RACE reads, TCRdb reports a single entry for every CDR3 protein and omits DNA. The sample totals 200,000 to 300,000 distinct CDR3 sequences. This sample was taken from a study of T cells expressing NK-cell markers. Study-level background: All TCR beta repertoires analysed originated from sorted CD3+CD56+NKG2C+, CD3+CD56+NKG2C- and CD3+CD56-NKG2C+ T cells. The study sequenced eight donors, seven HCMV-seropositive and one seronegative. Study-wide findings and caveats: One observes that, in a handful of donors, these clonotypes were also the leading ones within the CD3+CD56-NKG2C+ fraction.

The rearrangement links TRBV4-1 to TRBJ2-4; TCRdb indicates TRBD1, and absent DNA this call remains unverified. This sequence was found in a man aged 18 to 30 in good health. The specimen sequenced was blood T cells: a sorted CD56 or NKG2C T cell subset, CD4+ or CD8+ T cells, or bulk PBMC T cells (not recorded which). CDR3 residues: CASSLPTPRDKVIQYF.